These 8 T cell receptor beta chains were sequenced from one sample in a study of T-cell memory formation after mild COVID-19. TCRdb fed the 5' RACE reads into MiXCR, producing one record per CDR3 protein. The repertoire holds 45,000 to 55,000 distinct CDR3 sequences, with 7.3% as singletons. The specimen was PBMCs or a T cell subset sorted from them (not recorded which). The receptors shown here come from a man younger than 30 who had mild COVID-19 (a few samples of this study predate the infection). Cell type and time point are not known.

This clonotype was seen a few times. J is TRBJ2-5 and V is TRBV5-1, with 11 bases aligning to TRBD2. From germline, CDR1 is SGHRS and CDR2 YFSETQ. CDR3 size: 15 residues. Trimming removed 4 bases from V and 2 bases from J; junction bases left unmatched: 4. CDR3 amino acids: CASSISGGAQETQYF. The CDR3 DNA is TGCGCCAGCAGCATTAGCGGGGGGGCGCAAGAGACCCAGTACTTC. Supplemented by reference TRBV5-1 and TRBJ2-5, the full variable domain reads KAGVTQTPRYLIKTRGQQVTLSCSPISGHRSVSWYQQTPGQGLQFLFEYFSETQRNKGNFPGRFSGRQFSNSRSEMNVSTLELGDSALYLCASSISGGAQETQYFGPGTRLLVL.

The chain couples TRBV12-3 or TRBV12-4 to TRBJ1-5, with no clear D. CDR3 length: 16 amino acids. Trimming removed 6 bases from V and 3 bases from J, with 18 bases in between. This CDR3 reads CASSLVGEGVNQPQHF. The CDR3 DNA is TGTGCCAGCAGCCTCGTGGGCGAGGGCGTCAATCAGCCCCAGCATTTT.

The chain links TRBV20-1 to TRBJ2-1; TRBD2 agrees at 10 bases. V trimming: 5 bases; J trimming: 4 bases; junction bases outside the gene matches: 5. The CDR3 spans 14 residues. Germline values: CDR1 DFQATT, CDR2 SNEGSKA (reference sequence). The DNA for the CDR3 is TGCAGTGCTTCAGGACTAGCGGTTTACAATGAGCAGTTCTTC. Encoded protein: CSASGLAVYNEQFF.

The chain uses TRBV7-2 and TRBJ1-1, with 7 positions matching TRBD1. Germline V gene sequence: CDR1 SGHTA, CDR2 FQGNSA. The length of the CDR3 is 15 residues. The trim removed 3 bases at V and 4 bases at J, leaving 8 bases unmatched. The DNA for the CDR3 is TGTGCCAGCAGCTTCATGCAGGGGGGGGGCACTGAAGCTTTCTTT. It encodes CASSFMQGGGTEAFF.

This clonotype was detected a few times. This chain joins TRBV4-1 and TRBJ2-3; 9 nucleotides match TRBD1. The CDR3 extends over 16 amino acids. In germline, CDR1 is MGHRA, CDR2 YSYEKL. The ends lost 0 bases at V and 3 bases at J; junction bases unmatched: 4. The CDR3 DNA reads TGCGCCAGCAGCCAAGAAGGCGGGACAGGGACAGATACGCAGTATTTT. Translated, it gives CASSQEGGTGTDTQYF.

This clonotype was found a few times. This sequence joins TRBV5-1 and TRBJ1-1; 10 nucleotides align to TRBD1. V trimming: 3 bases; J trimming: 1 base; junction bases outside the gene matches: 6. From germline, CDR1 is SGHRS and CDR2 YFSETQ. The CDR3 length is 16 residues. Here the CDR3 reads CASSSGTGVWNTEAFF. In nucleotides, the CDR3 is TGCGCCAGCAGCTCCGGGACAGGGGTTTGGAACACTGAAGCTTTCTTT.

This clonotype occurred a few times. This rearrangement joins TRBV6-2 or TRBV6-3 to TRBJ1-3; D ambiguous. The CDR3 runs 14 residues. The V end lost 7 bases, the J end lost 0 bases, and 10 bases lay between the germline ends. CDR1 and CDR2 (germline): MNHEY, SVGEGT. The CDR3 sequence is CASKTDSSGNTIYF. CDR3 DNA sequence: TGTGCCAGCAAGACGGATAGCTCTGGAAACACCATATATTTT.

By frequency in the sample, this clonotype is medium-sized. V is TRBV6-6 and J is TRBJ2-7; D is possibly TRBD1 (6 bases). V was clipped by 3 bases and J by 4 bases, with 13 bases between them. Germline assignment: CDR1 MNHNY and CDR2 SVGAGI (reference sequence). The CDR3 covers 14 residues. CDR3 nucleotide sequence: TGTGCCAGCAGTTATGGCCAGGACAGATACGAGCAGTACTTC. This codes for CASSYGQDRYEQYF.